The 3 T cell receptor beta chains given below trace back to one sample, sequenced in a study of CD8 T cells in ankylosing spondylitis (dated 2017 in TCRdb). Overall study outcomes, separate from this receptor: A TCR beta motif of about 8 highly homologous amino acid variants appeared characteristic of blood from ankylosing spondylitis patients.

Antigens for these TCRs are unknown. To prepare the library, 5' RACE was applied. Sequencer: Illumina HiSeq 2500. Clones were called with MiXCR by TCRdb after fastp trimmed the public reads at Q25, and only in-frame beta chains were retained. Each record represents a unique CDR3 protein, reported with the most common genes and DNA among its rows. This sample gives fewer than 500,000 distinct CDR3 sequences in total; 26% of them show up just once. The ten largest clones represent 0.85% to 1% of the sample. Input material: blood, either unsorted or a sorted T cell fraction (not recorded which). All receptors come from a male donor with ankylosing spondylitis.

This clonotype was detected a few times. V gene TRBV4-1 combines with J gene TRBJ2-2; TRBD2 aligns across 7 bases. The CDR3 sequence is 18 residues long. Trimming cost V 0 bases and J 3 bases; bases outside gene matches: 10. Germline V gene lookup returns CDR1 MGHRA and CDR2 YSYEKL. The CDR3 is CASSQDYGLGPYTGELFF. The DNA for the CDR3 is TGCGCCAGCAGCCAAGATTACGGACTAGGGCCCTACACCGGGGAGCTGTTTTTT.

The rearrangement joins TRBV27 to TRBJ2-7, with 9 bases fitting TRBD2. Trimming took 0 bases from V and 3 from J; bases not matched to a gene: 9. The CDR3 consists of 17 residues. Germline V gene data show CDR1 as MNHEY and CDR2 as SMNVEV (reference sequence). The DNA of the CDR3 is TGTGCCAGCAGTTTATCCCGCTTAGCGGGAGCGGGCTACGAGCAGTACTTC. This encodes CASSLSRLAGAGYEQYF.

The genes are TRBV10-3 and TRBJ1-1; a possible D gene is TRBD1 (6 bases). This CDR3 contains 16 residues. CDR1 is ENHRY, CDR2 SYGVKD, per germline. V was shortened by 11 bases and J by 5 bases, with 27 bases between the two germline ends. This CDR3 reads CAASIRHPGEGTEAFF. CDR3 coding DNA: TGTGCCGCCTCCATTCGACACCCAGGGGAAGGGACTGAAGCTTTCTTT.